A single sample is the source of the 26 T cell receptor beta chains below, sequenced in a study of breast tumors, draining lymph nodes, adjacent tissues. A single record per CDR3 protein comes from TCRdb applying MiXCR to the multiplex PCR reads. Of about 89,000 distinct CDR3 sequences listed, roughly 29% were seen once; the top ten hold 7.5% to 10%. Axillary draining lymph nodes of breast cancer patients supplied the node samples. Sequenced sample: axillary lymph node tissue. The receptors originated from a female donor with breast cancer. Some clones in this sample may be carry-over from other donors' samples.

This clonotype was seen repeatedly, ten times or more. Written as DNA, the CDR3 is TGTGCCAGCAGCTTAGAAGCAGGGTATTCCTTCTACGAGCAGTACTTC. Translating it yields CASSLEAGYSFYEQYF. The chain uses TRBV11-2 and TRBJ2-7; a weak D match, TRBD1 (5 bases). The CDR3 has 16 residues. Germline loops: CDR1 SGHAT, CDR2 FQNNGV. Between the trimmed V and J ends, which lost 0 bases and 3 bases, there was a span of 15 bases. The whole variable domain, remainder taken from reference TRBV11-2 and TRBJ2-7, is EAGVAQSPRYKIIEKRQSVAFWCNPISGHATLYWYQQILGQGPKLLIQFQNNGVVDDSQLPKDRFSAERLKGVDSTLKIQPAKLEDSAVYLCASSLEAGYSFYEQYFGPGTRLTVT.

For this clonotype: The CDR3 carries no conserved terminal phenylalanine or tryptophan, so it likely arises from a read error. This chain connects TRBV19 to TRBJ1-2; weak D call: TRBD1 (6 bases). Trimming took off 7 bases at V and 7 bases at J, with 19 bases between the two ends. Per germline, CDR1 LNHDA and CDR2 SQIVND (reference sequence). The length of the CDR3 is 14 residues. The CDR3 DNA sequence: TGTGCCAGTAAACCCGGCAGGGGAGAGCCTGGCTACACCCTC. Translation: CASKPGRGEPGYTL.

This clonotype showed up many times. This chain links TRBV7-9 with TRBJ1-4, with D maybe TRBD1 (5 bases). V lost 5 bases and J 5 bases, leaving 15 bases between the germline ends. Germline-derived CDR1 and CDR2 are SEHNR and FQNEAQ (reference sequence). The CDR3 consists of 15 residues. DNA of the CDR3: TGTGCCAGCAGCCAATTCCGACAGACAAATGAAAAACTGTTTTTT. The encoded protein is CASSQFRQTNEKLFF.

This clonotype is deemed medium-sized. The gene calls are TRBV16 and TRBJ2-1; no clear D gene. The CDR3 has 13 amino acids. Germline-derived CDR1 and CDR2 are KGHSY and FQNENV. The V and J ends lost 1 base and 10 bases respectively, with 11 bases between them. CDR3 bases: TGTGCCAGCAGCCAATGGATGGGGAACGAGCAGTTCTTC. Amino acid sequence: CASSQWMGNEQFF.

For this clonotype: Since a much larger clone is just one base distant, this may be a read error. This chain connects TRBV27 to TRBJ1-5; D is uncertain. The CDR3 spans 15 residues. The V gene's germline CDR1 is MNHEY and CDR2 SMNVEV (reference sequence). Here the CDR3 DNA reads TGTGCCAGCAGTTTATCGAGGCAGGTCAATCGGCCCCAGCATTTT. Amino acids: CASSLSRQVNRPQHF.

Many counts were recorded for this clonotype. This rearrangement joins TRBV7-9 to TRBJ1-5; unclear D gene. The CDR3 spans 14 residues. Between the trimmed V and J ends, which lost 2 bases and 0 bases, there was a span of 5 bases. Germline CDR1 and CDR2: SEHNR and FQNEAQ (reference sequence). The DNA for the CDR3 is TGTGCCAGCAGCTTAAGTTATAGCAATCAGCCCCAGCATTTT. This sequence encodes CASSLSYSNQPQHF.

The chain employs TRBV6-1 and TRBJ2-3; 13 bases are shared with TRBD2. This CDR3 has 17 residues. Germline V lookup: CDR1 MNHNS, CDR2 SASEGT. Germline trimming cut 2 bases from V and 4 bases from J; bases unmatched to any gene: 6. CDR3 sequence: CASSERTSGRVADTQYF. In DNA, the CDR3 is TGTGCCAGCAGTGAACGGACTAGCGGGAGAGTAGCAGATACGCAGTATTTT.

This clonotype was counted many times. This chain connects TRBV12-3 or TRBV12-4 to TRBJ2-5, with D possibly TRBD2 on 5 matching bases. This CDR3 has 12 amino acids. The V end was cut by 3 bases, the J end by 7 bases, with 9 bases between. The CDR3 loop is CASSFPRGTQYF. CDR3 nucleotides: TGTGCCAGCAGTTTTCCCCGGGGGACCCAGTACTTC.

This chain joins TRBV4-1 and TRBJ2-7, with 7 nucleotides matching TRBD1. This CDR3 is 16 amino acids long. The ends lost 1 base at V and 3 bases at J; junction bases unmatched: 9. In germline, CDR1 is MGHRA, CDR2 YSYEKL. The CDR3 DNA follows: TGCGCCAGCAGCCAAGCGGGTGGAGACAGGGACTACGAGCAGTACTTC. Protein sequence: CASSQAGGDRDYEQYF.

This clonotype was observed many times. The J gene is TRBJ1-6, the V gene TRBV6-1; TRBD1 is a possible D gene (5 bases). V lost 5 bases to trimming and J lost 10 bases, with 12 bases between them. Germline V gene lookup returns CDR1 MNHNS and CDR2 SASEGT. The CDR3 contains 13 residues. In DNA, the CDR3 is TGTGCCAGCAGTTCAGGGATAGGCTCACCCCTCCACTTT. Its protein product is CASSSGIGSPLHF.

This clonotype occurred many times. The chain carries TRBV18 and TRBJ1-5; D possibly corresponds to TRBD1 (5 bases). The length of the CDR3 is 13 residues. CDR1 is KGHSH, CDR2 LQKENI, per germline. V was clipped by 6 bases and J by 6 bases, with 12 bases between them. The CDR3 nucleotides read TGTGCCAGCTCCCCGGGGCCGGGTCAGCCCCAGCATTTT. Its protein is CASSPGPGQPQHF.

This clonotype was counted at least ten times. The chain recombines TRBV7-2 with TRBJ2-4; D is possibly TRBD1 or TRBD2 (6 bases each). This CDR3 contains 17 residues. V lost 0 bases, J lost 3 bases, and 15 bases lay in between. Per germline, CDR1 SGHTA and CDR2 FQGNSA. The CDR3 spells CASSLAVGGLGKNIQYF. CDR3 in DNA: TGTGCCAGCAGCTTAGCGGTCGGGGGCCTCGGCAAAAACATTCAGTACTTC.

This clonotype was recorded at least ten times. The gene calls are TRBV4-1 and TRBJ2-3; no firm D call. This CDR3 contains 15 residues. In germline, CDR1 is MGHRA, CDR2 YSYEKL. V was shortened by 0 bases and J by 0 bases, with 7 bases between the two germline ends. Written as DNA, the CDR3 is TGCGCCAGCAGCCAAGAACAGACTAGCACAGATACGCAGTATTTT. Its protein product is CASSQEQTSTDTQYF.

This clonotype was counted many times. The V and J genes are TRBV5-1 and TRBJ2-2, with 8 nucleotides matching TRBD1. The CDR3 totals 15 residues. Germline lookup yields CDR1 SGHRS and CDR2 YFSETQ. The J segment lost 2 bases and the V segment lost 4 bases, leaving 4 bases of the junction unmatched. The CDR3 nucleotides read TGCGCCAGCAGCGAGACAGGGGACAACACCGGGGAGCTGTTTTTT. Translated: CASSETGDNTGELFF.

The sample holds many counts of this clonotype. The CDR3 DNA reads TGTGCCAGCAGTTACTGGTTCGCAATAAACACCGGGGAGCTGTTTTTT. Protein: CASSYWFAINTGELFF. The gene calls are TRBV6-2 or TRBV6-3 and TRBJ2-2; no reliable D call. With 1 base removed from V and 2 bases from J, the gap between germline ends came to 11 bases. Per germline, CDR1 MNHEY and CDR2 SVGEGT. This CDR3 is built from 16 residues.

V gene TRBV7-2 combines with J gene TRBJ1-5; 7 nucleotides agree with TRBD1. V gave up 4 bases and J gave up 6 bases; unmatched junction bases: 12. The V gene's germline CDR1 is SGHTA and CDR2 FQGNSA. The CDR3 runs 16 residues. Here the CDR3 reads CASSSSGQAGSQPQHF. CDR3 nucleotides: TGTGCCAGCAGCTCCAGTGGACAGGCGGGGAGTCAGCCCCAGCATTTT.

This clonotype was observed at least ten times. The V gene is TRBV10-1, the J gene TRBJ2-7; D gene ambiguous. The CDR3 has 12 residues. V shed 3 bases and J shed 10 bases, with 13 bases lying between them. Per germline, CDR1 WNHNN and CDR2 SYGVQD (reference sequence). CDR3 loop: CASSDGSGPQYF. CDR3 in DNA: TGCGCCAGCAGTGATGGATCCGGCCCACAGTACTTC.

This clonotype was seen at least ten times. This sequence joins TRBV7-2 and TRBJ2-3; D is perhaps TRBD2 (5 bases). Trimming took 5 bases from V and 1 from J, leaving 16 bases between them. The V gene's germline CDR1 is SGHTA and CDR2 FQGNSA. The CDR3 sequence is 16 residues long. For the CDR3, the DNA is TGTGCCAGCAGCACAGAGGGCAGAGGAGGCACAGATACGCAGTATTTT. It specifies CASSTEGRGGTDTQYF.

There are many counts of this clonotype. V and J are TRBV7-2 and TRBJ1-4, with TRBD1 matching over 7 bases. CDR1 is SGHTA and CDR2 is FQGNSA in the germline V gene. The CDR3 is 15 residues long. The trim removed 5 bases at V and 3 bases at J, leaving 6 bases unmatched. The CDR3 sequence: CASSEQGTPNEKLFF. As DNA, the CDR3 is TGTGCCAGCAGCGAACAGGGGACACCTAATGAAAAACTGTTTTTT.

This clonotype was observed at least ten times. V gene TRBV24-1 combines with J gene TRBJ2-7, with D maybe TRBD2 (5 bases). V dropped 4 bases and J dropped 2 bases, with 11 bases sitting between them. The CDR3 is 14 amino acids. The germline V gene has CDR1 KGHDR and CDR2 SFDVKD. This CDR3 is CATSDPDGTYEQYF. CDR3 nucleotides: TGTGCCACCAGTGACCCGGACGGGACCTACGAGCAGTACTTC.

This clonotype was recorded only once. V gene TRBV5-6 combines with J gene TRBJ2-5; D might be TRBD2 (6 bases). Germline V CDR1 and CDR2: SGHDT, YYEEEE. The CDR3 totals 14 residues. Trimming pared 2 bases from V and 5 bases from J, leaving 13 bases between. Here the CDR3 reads CASSLPGDVETQYF. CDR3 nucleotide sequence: TGTGCCAGCAGCTTACCGGGAGACGTTGAGACCCAGTACTTC.

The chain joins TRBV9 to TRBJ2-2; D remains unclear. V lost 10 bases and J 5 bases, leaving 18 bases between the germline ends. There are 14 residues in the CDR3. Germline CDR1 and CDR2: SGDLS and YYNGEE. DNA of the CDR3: TGTGCCGGCGGCGTAGGGTTGAGTACCGGGGAGCTGTTTTTT. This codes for CAGGVGLSTGELFF.

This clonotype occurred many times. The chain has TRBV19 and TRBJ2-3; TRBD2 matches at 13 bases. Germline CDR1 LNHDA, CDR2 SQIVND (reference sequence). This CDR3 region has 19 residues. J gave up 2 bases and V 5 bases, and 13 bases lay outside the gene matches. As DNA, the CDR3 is TGTGCCAGTAGTCGGACTAGCGGGAGAAGTCTCACCCTCACAGATACGCAGTATTTT. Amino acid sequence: CASSRTSGRSLTLTDTQYF.

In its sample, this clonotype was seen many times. CDR3 nucleotides: TGTGCCAGCAGCGATACTTACGAGCAGTACTTC. Protein: CASSDTYEQYF. The chain couples TRBV3-1 to TRBJ2-7; D remains unclear. The length of the CDR3 is 11 residues. Trimming stripped 5 bases from V and 4 bases from J, with 6 bases between. Germline V CDR1 and CDR2: LGHDT, YNNKEL (reference sequence).

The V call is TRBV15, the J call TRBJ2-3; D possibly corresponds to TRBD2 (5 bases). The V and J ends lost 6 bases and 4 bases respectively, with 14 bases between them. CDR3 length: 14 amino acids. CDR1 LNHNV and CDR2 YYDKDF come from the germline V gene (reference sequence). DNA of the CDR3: TGTGCCACCAGGGGCCGGGGAAGGGCAGATACGCAGTATTTT. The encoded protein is CATRGRGRADTQYF.

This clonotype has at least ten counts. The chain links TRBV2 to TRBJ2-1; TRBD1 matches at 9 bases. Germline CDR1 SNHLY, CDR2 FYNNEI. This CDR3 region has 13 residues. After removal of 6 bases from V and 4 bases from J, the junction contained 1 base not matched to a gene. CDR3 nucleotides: TGTGCCAGCAGGGACAGGGGTTACAATGAGCAGTTCTTC. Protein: CASRDRGYNEQFF.